This T cell receptor (beta chain) was profiled in a study of T cells in tumors after PD-1 blockade. Turning to the study itself: A subset received ongoing vismodegib 150 mg daily alongside anti-PD-1 therapy.

Trimming took 4 bases from V and 9 from J, leaving 10 bases between them. Germline values: CDR1 SEHNR, CDR2 FQNEAQ (reference sequence). The CDR3 is 12 residues long. The method was immunoSEQ multiplex PCR; TCRdb's version includes in-frame clones alone and lacks a portion of them. The repertoire holds about 20,000 clones, with just under 80% as singletons. Template: tumor biopsy or peripheral blood genomic DNA, roughly 600-6,004 ng per sample. The receptor was derived from a human donor with basal cell carcinoma. The sample consisted of PBMCs, taken before anti-PD-1 treatment. V gene TRBV7-9 combines with J gene TRBJ2-1, with D possibly being TRBD1 (6 bases). CDR3 DNA sequence: TGTGCCAGCAGCTCAGGGGTTGGTGAGCAGTTCTTC. It codes for CASSSGVGEQFF.